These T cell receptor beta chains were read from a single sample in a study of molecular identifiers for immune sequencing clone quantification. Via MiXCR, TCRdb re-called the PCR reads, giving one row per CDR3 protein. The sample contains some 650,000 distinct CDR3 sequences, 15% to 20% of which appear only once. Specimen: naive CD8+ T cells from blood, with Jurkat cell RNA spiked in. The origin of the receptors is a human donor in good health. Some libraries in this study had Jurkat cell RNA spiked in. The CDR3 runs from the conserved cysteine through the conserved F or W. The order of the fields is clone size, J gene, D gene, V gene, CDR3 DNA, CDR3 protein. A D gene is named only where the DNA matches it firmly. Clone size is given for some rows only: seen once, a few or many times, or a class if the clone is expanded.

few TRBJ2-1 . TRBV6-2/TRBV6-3 TGTGCCAGCAGGGCGAGGGGACTGCTCTTGCAGTTCTTC CASRARGLLLQFF
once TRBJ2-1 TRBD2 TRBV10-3 TGTGCCATCAGATCGGACAGCTTTAGCGGGAGGGCCTTAGATGAGCAGTTCTTC CAIRSDSFSGRALDEQFF
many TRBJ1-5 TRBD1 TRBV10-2 TGCGCCAGCAGTGATGACAGGGGGCCAAGACAGCCCCAGCATTTT CASSDDRGPRQPQHF
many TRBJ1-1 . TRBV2 TGTGCCAGCAGTGAAACAGACGGAGCGACTGAAGCTTTCTTT CASSETDGATEAFF
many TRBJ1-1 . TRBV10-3 TGTGCCATCAGTGAGTGGGGGGGCACTGAAGCTTTCTTT CAISEWGGTEAFF
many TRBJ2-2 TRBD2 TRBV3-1 TGTGCCAGCAGCCACCTTAGCGGGGGGGTCACCGGGGAGCTGTTTTTT CASSHLSGGVTGELFF
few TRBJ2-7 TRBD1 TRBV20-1 TGCAGTGCGAGACAGGGGGATATGAGGGGGAGCTCCTACGAGCAGTACTTC CSARQGDMRGSSYEQYF
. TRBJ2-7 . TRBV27 TGTGCCAGCAGTTTAGCGTTAGCGTATCCCTACGAGCAGTACTTC CASSLALAYPYEQYF
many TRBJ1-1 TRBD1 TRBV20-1 TGCAGTGGCATAGGTGAGGGACAGGGAGCTTTAGGGACTGAAGCTTTCTTT CSGIGEGQGALGTEAFF
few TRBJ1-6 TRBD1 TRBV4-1 TGCGCCAGCAGCCGGAAGACAGGGGGAAATAATTCACCCCTCCACTTT CASSRKTGGNNSPLHF
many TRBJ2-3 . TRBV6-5 TGTGCCAGCAGTTACGGGGCGTCCGCAGATACGCAGTATTTT CASSYGASADTQYF
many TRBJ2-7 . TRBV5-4 TGTGCCAGCAGCGACGGGACTTTCTACGAGCAGTACTTC CASSDGTFYEQYF
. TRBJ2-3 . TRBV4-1 TGCGCCAGCAGCCAAATGGGTGTAGGGGGGTTCACAGATACGCAGTATTTT CASSQMGVGGFTDTQYF
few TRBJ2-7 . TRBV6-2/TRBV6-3 TGTGCCAGCGGGGGATGGAACTTCGAGCAGTACTTC CASGGWNFEQYF
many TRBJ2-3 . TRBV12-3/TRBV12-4 TGTGCCAGCAGTCAGCCCAACACGGCAGATACGCAGTATTTT CASSQPNTADTQYF
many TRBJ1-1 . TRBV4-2 TGTGCCAGCAGCCAATTCCCAACTACCGACACTGAAGCTTTCTTT CASSQFPTTDTEAFF
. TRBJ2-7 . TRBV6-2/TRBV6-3 TGTGCCAGCAGCCCACTCCAGAGCTCCTACGAGCAGTACTTC CASSPLQSSYEQYF
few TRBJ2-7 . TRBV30 TGTGCCTGGAGTCTCCCTGGCAGCTACGAGCAGTACTTC CAWSLPGSYEQYF
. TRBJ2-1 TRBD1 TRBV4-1 TGCGCCAGCAGCCAAGTAGGGACAGGGCCTCTAAGCTCCTACAATGAGCAGTTCTTC CASSQVGTGPLSSYNEQFF
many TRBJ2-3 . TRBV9 TGTGCCAGCAGCCAAAGGACGGGCACAGATACGCAGTATTTT CASSQRTGTDTQYF
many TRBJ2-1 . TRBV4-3 TGCGCCAGCAGCCAAGAATGGGATCCGTTATACAATGAGCAGTTCTTC CASSQEWDPLYNEQFF
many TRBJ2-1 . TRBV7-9 TGTGCCAGCAGCTTAGTTGCAGGGTCCTACAATGAGCAGTTCTTC CASSLVAGSYNEQFF
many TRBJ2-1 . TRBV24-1 TGTGCCACCAGTGATCCCCAGTCGAGACTCTACAATGAGCAGTTCTTC CATSDPQSRLYNEQFF
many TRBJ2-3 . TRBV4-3 TGCGCCAGCAGCCATGGACTTGCCACAGATACGCAGTATTTT CASSHGLATDTQYF
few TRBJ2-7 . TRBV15 TGTGCCACCAGCAGTCGGAGCGGGACATCCTACGAGCAGTACTTC CATSSRSGTSYEQYF
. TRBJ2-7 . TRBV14 TGTGCCAGCAGCCAAGATGGGGGCAGTTTCTACGAGCAGTACTTC CASSQDGGSFYEQYF
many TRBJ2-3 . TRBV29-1 TGCAGCGTTGAAAGGACTAGCACAGATACGCAGTATTTT CSVERTSTDTQYF
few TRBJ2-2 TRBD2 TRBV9 TGTGCCAGCAGCGTTTTTAGCGGGCCGACCGGGGAGCTGTTTTTT CASSVFSGPTGELFF
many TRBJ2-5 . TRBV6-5 TGTGCCAGCAGTTATTCCGGATCCTTGGGCGAGACCCAGTACTTC CASSYSGSLGETQYF
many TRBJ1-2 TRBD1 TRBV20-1 TGCAGTGCTGGTGCGAGGGACAGGGGTTCTCATGGCTACACCTTC CSAGARDRGSHGYTF
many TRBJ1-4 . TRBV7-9 TGTGCCAGTGGCGTTTCGCTAGAAAAACTGTTTTTT CASGVSLEKLFF
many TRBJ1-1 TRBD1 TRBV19 TGTGCCAGTAGTACAATCGGGACAGACAGACTTATGAACACTGAAGCTTTCTTT CASSTIGTDRLMNTEAFF
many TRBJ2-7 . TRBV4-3 TGCGCCAGCAGCCAAGGACAGGGAGGGTTCTACGAGCAGTACTTC CASSQGQGGFYEQYF
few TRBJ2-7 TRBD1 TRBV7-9 TGTGCCAGCAGCTTAATCACGGACAGGGGGCTCTACGAGCAGTACTTC CASSLITDRGLYEQYF
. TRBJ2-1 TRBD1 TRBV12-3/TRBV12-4 TGTGCCAGCAGTGAATCCGGGACAGTGAGCAATGAGCAGTTCTTC CASSESGTVSNEQFF
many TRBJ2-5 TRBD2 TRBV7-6 TGTGCCAGCAGCCCAGGGAGGGTTGAAGAGACCCAGTACTTC CASSPGRVEETQYF
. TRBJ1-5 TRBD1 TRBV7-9 TGTGCCAACAGCTTAGCAGGGGGGAATCAGCCCCAGCATTTT CANSLAGGNQPQHF
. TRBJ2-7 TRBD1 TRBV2 TGTGCCAGCAGTGAGGCGGGACAGGGTTTACACGAGCAGTACTTC CASSEAGQGLHEQYF
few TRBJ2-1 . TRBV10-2 TGCGCCAGCAGGTCCGCCGGGACTCACCTAGAGCAGTTCTTC CASRSAGTHLEQFF
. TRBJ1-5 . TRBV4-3 TGCGCCAGCAGCCAAGAACTGGCACAGACGAGCAATCAGCCCCAGCATTTT CASSQELAQTSNQPQHF
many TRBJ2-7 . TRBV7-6 TGTGCCAGCAGCTTGTCAGGGGCGGACGAGCAGTACTTC CASSLSGADEQYF
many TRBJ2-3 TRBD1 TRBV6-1 TGTGCCAGCAGTGAAGGACTGGGACAGGCTGTGACAGATACGCAGTATTTT CASSEGLGQAVTDTQYF
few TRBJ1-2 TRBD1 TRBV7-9 TGTGCCAGCAGCGGGACAGGGGGTAATGGCTACACCTTC CASSGTGGNGYTF
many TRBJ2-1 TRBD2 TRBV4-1 TGCGCCAGCAGCCTACCACTAGCGGGGGTGCTTCGGGAGCAGTTCTTC CASSLPLAGVLREQFF
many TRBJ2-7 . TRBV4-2 TGTGCCAGCAGCCCGGATGCACACGAGCAGTACTTC CASSPDAHEQYF
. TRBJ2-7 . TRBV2 TGTGCCAGCTTTACCTCCTACGAGCAGTACTTC CASFTSYEQYF
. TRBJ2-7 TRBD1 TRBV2 TGTGCCAGCATCGGGACAGACCTTTTCGAGCAGTACTTC CASIGTDLFEQYF
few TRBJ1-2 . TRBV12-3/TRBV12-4 TGTGCCAGCAGCCCCCGGGGGGCAGCTAACTATGGCTACACCTTC CASSPRGAANYGYTF
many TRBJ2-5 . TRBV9 TGTGCCAGCAGCCCCAGGGGCAGTCTCCAAGAGACCCAGTACTTC CASSPRGSLQETQYF
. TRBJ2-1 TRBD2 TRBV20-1 TGCAGTGCCCCCGAAATTGGACTAGCGGGATACAATGAGCAGTTCTTC CSAPEIGLAGYNEQFF
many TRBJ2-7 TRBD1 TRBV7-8 TGTGCCAGCAGCTGGGACAGGGGGCTAAGGAACGAGCAGTACTTC CASSWDRGLRNEQYF
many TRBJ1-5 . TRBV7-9 TGTGCCAGCAGCTTATCGGACATCGACAATCAGCCCCAGCATTTT CASSLSDIDNQPQHF
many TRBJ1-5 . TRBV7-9 TGTGCCAGCAGCTTAGGGGGGCTTGGTTCTCAGCCCCAGCATTTT CASSLGGLGSQPQHF